The source of this T cell receptor (beta chain) is a study of regulatory T cells in long-lasting Graves disease. Study-wide background: Antithyroid drug use was under 3 months in newly diagnosed Graves' patients.

Findings of the study overall: Sharing of public clonotypes was greater in persistent patients (about 2,500) than in new patients (around 880).

This clonotype has a count of ten or more. Its antigen is as yet unknown. Researchers made TCR beta libraries by using iRepertoire HTBI primers and running Arm-PCR on CDR3 regions. TCRdb processed the multiplex PCR reads anew with MiXCR; each CDR3 protein has one entry. The data hold almost 450,000 distinct CDR3 sequences, with about 15% observed a single time. V shed 4 bases and J shed 5 bases, with 6 bases lying between them. The length of the CDR3 is 12 residues. The germline gives CDR1 SNHLY, CDR2 FYNNEI. Stated time point: newly diagnosed GD, antithyroid drugs for less than 3 months. The TCR library was prepared using RNA isolated from PBMCs. These records were also assigned to another study, of T cells in Graves' hyperthyroidism and ophthalmopathy.

Sequences were derived from peripheral blood mononuclear cells (PBMCs), sampled at new diagnosis, from a patient treated with antithyroid drugs. This chain connects TRBV2 to TRBJ2-1; D is ambiguous. This clonotype originated in a woman between 25 and 40 years old with Graves disease. The CDR3 DNA is TGTGCCAGCAGTGTATACCACAATGAGCAGTTCTTC. Translated, it gives CASSVYHNEQFF.